This T cell receptor (beta chain) came from a study of blood T cell repertoires in COVID-19. For the study at large: Acute and convalescent COVID-19 specimens originated in the United States, Italy and Spain.

Libraries were prepared by immunoSEQ multiplex PCR; TCRdb keeps only in-frame clonotypes and omits some of them. Of about 53,000 clones in the sample, roughly 82% were seen once. The CDR3 totals 15 residues. Trimming at V came to 1 base and at J to 3 bases, leaving 3 bases not matched to a gene. Germline CDR1 reads SEHNR; CDR2 reads FQNEAQ (reference sequence). The V and J genes are TRBV7-9 and TRBJ2-5; 9 positions agree with TRBD2. The sequence was obtained from a woman aged 60-70 years with acute or convalescent COVID-19. The sample consisted of peripheral blood. CDR3 amino acids: CASSLVLAGKETQYF. DNA of the CDR3: TGTGCCAGCAGCTTAGTGCTAGCGGGGAAAGAGACCCAGTACTTC. The whole variable domain, remainder taken from reference TRBV7-9 and TRBJ2-5, is DTGVSQNPRHKITKRGQNVTFRCDPISEHNRLYWYRQTLGQGPEFLTYFQNEAQLEKSRLLSDRFSAERPKGSFSTLEIQRTEQGDSAMYLCASSLVLAGKETQYFGPGTRLLVL.